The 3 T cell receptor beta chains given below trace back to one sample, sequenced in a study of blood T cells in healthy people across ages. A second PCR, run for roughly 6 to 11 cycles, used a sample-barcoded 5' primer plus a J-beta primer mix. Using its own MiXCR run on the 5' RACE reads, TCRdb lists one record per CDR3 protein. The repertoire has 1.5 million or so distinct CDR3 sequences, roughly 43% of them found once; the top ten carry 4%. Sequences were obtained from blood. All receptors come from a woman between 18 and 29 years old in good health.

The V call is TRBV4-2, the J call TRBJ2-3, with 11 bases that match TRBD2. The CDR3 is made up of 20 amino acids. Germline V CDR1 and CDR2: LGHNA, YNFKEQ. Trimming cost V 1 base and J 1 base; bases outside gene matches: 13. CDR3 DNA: TGTGCCAGCAGCCAAGCACTAGCGGGAGCGGCGGCGGGTGGCACAGATACGCAGTATTTT. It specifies CASSQALAGAAAGGTDTQYF.

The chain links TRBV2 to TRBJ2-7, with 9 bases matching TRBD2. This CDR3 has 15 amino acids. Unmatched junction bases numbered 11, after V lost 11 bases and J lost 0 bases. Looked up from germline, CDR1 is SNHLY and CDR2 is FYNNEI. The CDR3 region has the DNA TGTGCCGGGACTTCGGGACTAGCAGTCTCCTACGAGCAGTACTTC. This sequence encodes CAGTSGLAVSYEQYF.

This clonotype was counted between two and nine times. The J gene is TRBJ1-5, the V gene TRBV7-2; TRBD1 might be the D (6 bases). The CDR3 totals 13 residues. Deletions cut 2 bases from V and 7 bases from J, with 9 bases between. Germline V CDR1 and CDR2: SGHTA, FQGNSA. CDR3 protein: CASSLLQGQPQHF. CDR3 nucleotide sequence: TGTGCCAGCAGCTTATTGCAGGGGCAGCCCCAGCATTTT.